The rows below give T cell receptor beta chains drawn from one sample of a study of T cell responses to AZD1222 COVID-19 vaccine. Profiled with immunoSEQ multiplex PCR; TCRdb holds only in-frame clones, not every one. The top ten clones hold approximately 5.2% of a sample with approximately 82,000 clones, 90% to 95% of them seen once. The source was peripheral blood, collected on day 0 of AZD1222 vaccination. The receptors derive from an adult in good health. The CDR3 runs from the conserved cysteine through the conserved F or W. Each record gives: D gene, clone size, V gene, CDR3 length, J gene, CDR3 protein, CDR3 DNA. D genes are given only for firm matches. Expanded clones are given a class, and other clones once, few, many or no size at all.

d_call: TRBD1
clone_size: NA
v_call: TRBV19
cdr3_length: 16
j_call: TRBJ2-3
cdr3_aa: CASSIGQASGTDTQYF
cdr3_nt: TGTGCCAGTAGTATTGGACAGGCCTCGGGCACAGATACGCAGTATTTT

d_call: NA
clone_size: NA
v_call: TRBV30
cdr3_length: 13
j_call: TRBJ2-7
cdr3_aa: CAWRAPGAHEQYF
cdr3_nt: TGTGCCTGGAGGGCCCCCGGGGCGCACGAGCAGTACTTC

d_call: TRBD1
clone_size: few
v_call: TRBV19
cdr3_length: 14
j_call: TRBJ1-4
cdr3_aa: CASKRQGSGEKLFF
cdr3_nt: TGTGCCAGCAAAAGACAGGGGTCAGGGGAAAAACTGTTTTTT

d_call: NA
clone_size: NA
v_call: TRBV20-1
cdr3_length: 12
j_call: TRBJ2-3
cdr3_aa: CSASMQGDTQYF
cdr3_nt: TGCAGTGCCAGTATGCAGGGAGATACGCAGTATTTT

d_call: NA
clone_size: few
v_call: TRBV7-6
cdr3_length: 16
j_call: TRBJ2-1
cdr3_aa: CASSLGGGRPLDEQFF
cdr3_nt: TGTGCCAGCAGCTTAGGGGGGGGCCGGCCTTTGGATGAGCAGTTCTTC

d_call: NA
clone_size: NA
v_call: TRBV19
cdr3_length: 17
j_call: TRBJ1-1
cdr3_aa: CASSIWGARGGFTEAFF
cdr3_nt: TGTGCCAGTAGTATATGGGGCGCAAGAGGGGGATTCACTGAAGCTTTCTTT

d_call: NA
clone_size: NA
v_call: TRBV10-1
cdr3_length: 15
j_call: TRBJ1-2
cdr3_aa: CARTHRRTAIYGYTF
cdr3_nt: TGCGCCAGGACACACCGACGGACAGCAATCTATGGCTACACCTTC

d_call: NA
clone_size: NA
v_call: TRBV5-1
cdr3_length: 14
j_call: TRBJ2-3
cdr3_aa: CASSNGQSTDTQYF
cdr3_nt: TGCGCCAGCAGCAACGGACAGAGCACAGATACGCAGTATTTT

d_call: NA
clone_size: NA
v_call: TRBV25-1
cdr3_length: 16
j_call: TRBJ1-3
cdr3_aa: CASSERTNPSGNTIYF
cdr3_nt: TGTGCCAGCAGTGAGAGAACCAACCCCTCTGGAAACACCATATATTTT

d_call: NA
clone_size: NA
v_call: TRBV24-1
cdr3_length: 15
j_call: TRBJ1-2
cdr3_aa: CATSDWTAQPYGYTF
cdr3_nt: TGTGCCACCAGTGATTGGACGGCTCAACCCTATGGCTACACCTTC

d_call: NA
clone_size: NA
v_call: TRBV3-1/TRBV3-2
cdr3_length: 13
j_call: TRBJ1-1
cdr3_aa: CASGAGRDREAFF
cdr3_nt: TGTGCCAGCGGGGCAGGGCGGGATAGGGAAGCTTTCTTT

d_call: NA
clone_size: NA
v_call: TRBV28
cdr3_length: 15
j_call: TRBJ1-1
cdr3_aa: CASRETRQQNTEAFF
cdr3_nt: TGTGCCAGCAGAGAAACTCGACAGCAAAACACTGAAGCTTTCTTT

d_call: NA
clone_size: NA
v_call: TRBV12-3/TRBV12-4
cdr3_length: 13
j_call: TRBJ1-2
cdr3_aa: CASIRGDDYGYTF
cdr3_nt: TGTGCCAGCATTAGGGGGGATGACTATGGCTACACCTTC

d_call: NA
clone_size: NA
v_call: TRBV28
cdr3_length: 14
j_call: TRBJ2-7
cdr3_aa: CASSLWLGTSEQYF
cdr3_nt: TGTGCCAGCAGTTTATGGTTGGGGACGTCCGAGCAGTACTTC

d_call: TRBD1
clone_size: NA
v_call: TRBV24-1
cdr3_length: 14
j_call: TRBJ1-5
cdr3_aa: CATAEGGGGQPQHF
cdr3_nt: TGTGCCACCGCCGAGGGAGGGGGCGGTCAGCCCCAGCATTTT

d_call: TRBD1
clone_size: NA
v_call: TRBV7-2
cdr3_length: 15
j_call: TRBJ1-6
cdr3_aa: CASRRPGGPNSPLHF
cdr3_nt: TGTGCCAGCAGACGGCCAGGGGGCCCTAATTCACCCCTCCACTTT

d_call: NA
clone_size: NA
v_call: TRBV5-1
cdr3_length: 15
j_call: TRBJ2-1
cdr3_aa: CASSSGRLGRNEQFF
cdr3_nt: TGCGCCAGCAGCTCAGGGAGACTGGGAAGGAATGAGCAGTTCTTC

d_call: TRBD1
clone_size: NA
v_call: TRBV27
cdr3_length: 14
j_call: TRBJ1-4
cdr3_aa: CASSLGGWGEKLFF
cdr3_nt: TGTGCCAGCAGTCTAGGGGGCTGGGGAGAAAAACTGTTTTTT

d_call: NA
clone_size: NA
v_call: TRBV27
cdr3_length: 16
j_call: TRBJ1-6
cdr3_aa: CASSPTGRSSDSPLHF
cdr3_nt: TGTGCCAGCAGTCCTACAGGGAGATCGTCCGATTCACCCCTCCACTTT

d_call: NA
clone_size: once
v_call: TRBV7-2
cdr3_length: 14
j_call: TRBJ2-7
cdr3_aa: CASSAGTGSYEQYF
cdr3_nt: TGTGCCAGCAGCGCCGGGACCGGGTCCTACGAGCAGTACTTC

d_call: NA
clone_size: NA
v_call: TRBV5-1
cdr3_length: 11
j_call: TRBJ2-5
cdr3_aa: CASSPGWTQYF
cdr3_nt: TGCGCCAGCAGCCCCGGGTGGACCCAGTACTTC

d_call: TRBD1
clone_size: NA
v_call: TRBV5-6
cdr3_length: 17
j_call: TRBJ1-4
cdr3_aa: CASSLALGQGGGEKLFF
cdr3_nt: TGTGCCAGCAGCTTGGCCCTTGGACAGGGGGGTGGTGAAAAACTGTTTTTT

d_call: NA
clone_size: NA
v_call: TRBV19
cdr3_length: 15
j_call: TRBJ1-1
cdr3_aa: CASSISTGRGTEAFF
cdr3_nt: TGTGCCAGTAGTATAAGTACCGGGCGGGGAACTGAAGCTTTCTTT

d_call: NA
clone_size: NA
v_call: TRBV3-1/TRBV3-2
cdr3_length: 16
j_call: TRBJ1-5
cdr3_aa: CASSHQDSGINQPQHF
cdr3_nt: TGTGCCAGCAGCCACCAGGACAGTGGGATCAATCAGCCCCAGCATTTT

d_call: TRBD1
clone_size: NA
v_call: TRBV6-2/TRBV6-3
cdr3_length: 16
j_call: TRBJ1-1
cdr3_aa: CASSEGQGPLNTEAFF
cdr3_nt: TGTGCCAGCAGTGAGGGACAGGGGCCCCTGAACACTGAAGCTTTCTTT

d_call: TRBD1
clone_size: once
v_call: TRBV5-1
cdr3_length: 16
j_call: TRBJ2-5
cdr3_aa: CASSPGDRGQKETQYF
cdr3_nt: TGCGCCAGCAGCCCGGGGGACAGGGGGCAAAAGGAGACCCAGTACTTC

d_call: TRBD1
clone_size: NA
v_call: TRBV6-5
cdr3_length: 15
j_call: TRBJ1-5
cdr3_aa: CASQLGTGINQPQHF
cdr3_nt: TGTGCCAGCCAGTTAGGGACAGGGATTAATCAGCCCCAGCATTTT